A selection of T cell receptor beta chains follows, all from one sample in a study of T cells in Graves' hyperthyroidism and ophthalmopathy. A single record per CDR3 protein comes from TCRdb applying MiXCR to the multiplex PCR reads. The data hold approximately 600,000 distinct CDR3 sequences, with about 20% observed a single time. Sequences were obtained from blood. All receptors derive from a man under 40 with Graves' ophthalmopathy. The CDR3 runs from the conserved cysteine through the conserved F or W. D genes are given only for firm matches. Only part of the rows carry a size: once, few, many, or a class if the clone is expanded.

v_gene	abundance	d_gene	j_gene	CDR3aa	CDR3nt
TRBV27	-	-	TRBJ2-7	CASSLYSGLYEQYF	TGTGCCAGCAGTTTATACTCAGGGCTCTACGAGCAGTACTTC
TRBV5-1	many	TRBD2	TRBJ2-1	CASSLGGLAAYNEQFF	TGCGCCAGCAGCTTGGGAGGACTAGCGGCGTACAATGAGCAGTTCTTC
TRBV4-1	few	-	TRBJ1-6	CASSQEFRSRNSPLHF	TGCGCCAGCAGCCAAGAATTCCGCAGTAGAAATTCACCCCTCCACTTT
TRBV20-1	few	-	TRBJ2-7	CSAPGRAVEQYF	TGCAGTGCGCCGGGTCGGGCTGTCGAGCAGTACTTC
TRBV20-1	-	-	TRBJ2-2	CSARDQRGTGELFF	TGCAGTGCTAGAGACCAGCGTGGTACCGGGGAGCTGTTTTTT
TRBV20-1	few	TRBD2	TRBJ2-3	CSAPRTSGRATDTQYF	TGCAGTGCTCCGCGGACTAGCGGGAGGGCCACAGATACGCAGTATTTT
TRBV6-1	few	-	TRBJ2-7	CASLPGDSSSYEQYF	TGTGCCAGCCTACCTGGGGACTCAAGCTCCTACGAGCAGTACTTC
TRBV9	-	TRBD1	TRBJ1-1	CASSPKDRGLNTEAFF	TGTGCCAGCAGCCCCAAAGACAGGGGTCTGAACACTGAAGCTTTCTTT
TRBV5-1	-	TRBD2	TRBJ2-1	CASSFGTSGRNYNEQFF	TGCGCCAGCAGCTTTGGGACTAGCGGTCGGAACTACAATGAGCAGTTCTTC
TRBV28	-	-	TRBJ1-4	CASSSPGADEKLFF	TGTGCCAGCAGTTCCCCGGGGGCAGATGAAAAACTGTTTTTT
TRBV30	few	TRBD1	TRBJ1-2	CAWSVRGTGGNYGYTF	TGTGCCTGGAGTGTACGCGGGACAGGGGGAAACTATGGCTACACCTTC
TRBV13	few	-	TRBJ2-3	CASTSHGMDTQYF	TGTGCCAGCACCTCCCATGGAATGGATACGCAGTATTTT
TRBV20-1	few	-	TRBJ2-7	CSARGSPSRKYEQYF	TGCAGTGCTAGAGGCTCCCCTAGCAGAAAGTACGAGCAGTACTTC
TRBV20-1	few	TRBD1	TRBJ2-7	CSARDQRSDHGTGLYEQYF	TGCAGTGCTAGAGATCAGAGGTCGGACCACGGGACAGGGCTCTACGAGCAGTACTTC
TRBV2	few	TRBD1	TRBJ2-7	CASSETGQGDSYEQYF	TGTGCCAGCAGTGAGACGGGACAGGGGGATTCGTACGAGCAGTACTTC
TRBV6-4	-	TRBD2	TRBJ2-7	CASRGLADPYEQYF	TGTGCCAGCAGGGGACTAGCGGATCCCTACGAGCAGTACTTC
TRBV6-1	few	TRBD1	TRBJ2-7	CASSDPGQTLEQYF	TGTGCCAGCAGTGACCCGGGACAGACCCTCGAGCAGTACTTC
TRBV2	many	-	TRBJ2-7	CASSPRKGPYEQYF	TGTGCCAGCAGTCCCCGGAAAGGTCCCTACGAGCAGTACTTC
TRBV7-2	-	TRBD1	TRBJ2-1	CASRYRDRGHNEQFF	TGTGCCAGCAGATATCGGGACAGGGGTCACAATGAGCAGTTCTTC
TRBV7-9	-	-	TRBJ1-5	CASSPGPMLGQPQHF	TGTGCCAGCAGCCCGGGACCCATGCTGGGTCAGCCCCAGCATTTT
TRBV3-1	many	-	TRBJ1-1	CASSQAMDEAFF	TGTGCCAGCAGCCAAGCGATGGATGAAGCTTTCTTT
TRBV6-1	-	-	TRBJ2-3	CASSPRGRTSTDTQYF	TGTGCCAGCTCACCCCGGGGGAGAACTAGCACAGATACGCAGTATTTT
TRBV13	few	-	TRBJ2-3	CASSLGRGLHTQYF	TGTGCCAGCAGCTTAGGTCGCGGACTTCATACGCAGTATTTT
TRBV6-2/TRBV6-3	-	-	TRBJ1-6	CASSGESSYNSPLHF	TGTGCCAGCTCAGGCGAGAGCTCCTATAATTCACCCCTCCACTTT
TRBV28	many	TRBD2	TRBJ2-3	CASEPGLVKVSGRNTQYF	TGTGCCAGCGAGCCGGGACTAGTCAAAGTAAGCGGGAGAAATACGCAGTATTTT
TRBV11-2	many	-	TRBJ2-1	CASGFGLAHPFNEQFF	TGTGCCAGCGGCTTCGGGCTAGCGCACCCCTTCAATGAGCAGTTCTTC
TRBV28	many	TRBD2	TRBJ2-3	CASSNPRTSGSTDTQYF	TGTGCCAGCAGTAACCCCCGGACTAGCGGGAGCACAGATACGCAGTATTTT
TRBV12-5	many	-	TRBJ2-3	CASGAAEGDTQYF	TGTGCTAGTGGTGCCGCAGAGGGAGATACGCAGTATTTT
TRBV2	-	-	TRBJ1-5	CASKDRGLIEPQHF	TGTGCCAGCAAAGACAGAGGGCTTATCGAGCCCCAGCATTTT
TRBV20-1	many	-	TRBJ2-1	CSARRDFSSYNEQFF	TGCAGTGCTAGAAGGGACTTCAGCTCCTACAATGAGCAGTTCTTC
TRBV5-5	few	TRBD1	TRBJ2-5	CASSSGTGGLETQYF	TGTGCCAGCAGCTCCGGGACAGGGGGCTTGGAGACCCAGTACTTC
TRBV7-9	-	-	TRBJ2-3	CASSPSDRVTDTQYF	TGTGCCAGCAGCCCATCGGACCGCGTCACAGATACGCAGTATTTT
TRBV11-1	many	-	TRBJ2-3	CASSVANTQYF	TGTGCCAGCAGCGTGGCTAATACGCAGTATTTT
TRBV3-1	few	TRBD1	TRBJ2-6	CASSAGQGASNVLTF	TGTGCCAGCAGCGCCGGACAGGGTGCGTCCAACGTCCTGACTTTC
TRBV2	-	TRBD1	TRBJ1-2	CASSEAGTGVRGYTF	TGTGCCAGCAGTGAAGCAGGGACAGGGGTACGGGGCTACACCTTC
TRBV12-3/TRBV12-4	many	TRBD2	TRBJ2-5	CASSLAGGGETQYF	TGTGCCAGCAGCTTGGCGGGAGGCGGTGAGACCCAGTACTTC
TRBV29-1	-	-	TRBJ1-1	CSATPGTSGTEAFF	TGCAGCGCAACTCCCGGGACTTCCGGCACTGAAGCTTTCTTT
TRBV5-1	-	TRBD1	TRBJ1-5	CASSHDRGRGDSNQPQHF	TGCGCCAGCAGCCATGACAGGGGGCGTGGGGATAGCAATCAGCCCCAGCATTTT
TRBV4-1	few	-	TRBJ1-1	CASSPFGMVNTEAFF	TGCGCCAGCAGCCCCTTTGGAATGGTGAACACTGAAGCTTTCTTT
TRBV6-5	-	TRBD2	TRBJ2-7	CASSYLPRTASGLLEQYF	TGTGCCAGCAGTTACCTCCCCCGGACTGCTAGCGGGCTCCTCGAGCAGTACTTC
TRBV27	few	-	TRBJ2-3	CASSFLSFDTQYF	TGTGCCAGCAGTTTCCTCAGCTTCGATACGCAGTATTTT
TRBV11-2	many	TRBD2	TRBJ2-3	CASSPEGWGGQTDTQYF	TGTGCCAGCAGCCCGGAGGGGTGGGGAGGGCAAACAGATACGCAGTATTTT
TRBV4-1	few	-	TRBJ2-7	CASSQVVNYEQYF	TGCGCCAGCAGCCAAGTGGTCAACTACGAGCAGTACTTC
TRBV28	-	TRBD2	TRBJ2-1	CASSPPDSGIAEQFF	TGTGCCAGCAGTCCCCCAGATAGCGGGATCGCTGAGCAGTTCTTC
TRBV11-2	many	-	TRBJ1-1	CASSLGPGNTEAFF	TGTGCCAGCAGCTTAGGTCCAGGGAACACTGAAGCTTTCTTT
TRBV7-9	few	-	TRBJ1-1	CASVGGVNTEAFF	TGTGCCAGCGTCGGGGGGGTTAACACTGAAGCTTTCTTT
TRBV7-9	-	-	TRBJ1-2	CVPAGKFGNGYTF	TGTGTCCCGGCAGGGAAATTCGGAAATGGCTACACCTTC
TRBV3-1	many	-	TRBJ1-6	CASSVPLGPLHF	TGTGCCAGCAGTGTTCCTCTGGGCCCCCTCCACTTT
TRBV7-6	-	TRBD2	TRBJ2-5	CASSLPRSGRQETQYF	TGTGCCAGCAGCCTTCCCCGGAGCGGGAGGCAAGAGACCCAGTACTTC
TRBV3-1	many	TRBD2	TRBJ2-5	CASSQASLADDGETQYF	TGTGCCAGCAGCCAAGCGTCACTAGCGGACGACGGGGAGACCCAGTACTTC
TRBV20-1	-	TRBD2	TRBJ2-3	CSASTLTSPTDTQYF	TGCAGTGCCTCGACATTGACTAGCCCTACGGATACGCAGTATTTT
TRBV6-1	many	TRBD2	TRBJ2-3	CASSRLAGGQPDTQYF	TGTGCCAGCAGTCGCTTAGCGGGAGGGCAACCAGATACGCAGTATTTT
TRBV20-1	-	TRBD2	TRBJ2-1	CSAREASGRADEQFF	TGCAGTGCTAGAGAGGCTAGCGGGAGGGCAGATGAGCAGTTCTTC
TRBV6-1	few	TRBD1	TRBJ2-7	CASSSTPGGSYEQYF	TGTGCCAGCAGTTCCACCCCAGGGGGCAGCTACGAGCAGTACTTC